Described below is a single T cell receptor (beta chain) sequence and its context. The antigen is undetermined. This record belongs to a study of PD-1 blockade in classical Hodgkin lymphoma. The study, taken as a whole, reports: Patients with a complete response exhibited baseline diversity comparable to newly diagnosed patients. At baseline, newly diagnosed patients reportedly showed less TCR diversity than healthy donors.

Profiling relied on immunoSEQ multiplex PCR, and the TCRdb table lists in-frame clones only, not all of them. The sample carries over 25,000 clones, around 84% recorded once. After autologous stem cell transplantation all patients relapsed, and prior brentuximab vedotin exposure differed between cohorts. CDR3 length: 14 residues. The V end was cut by 4 bases, the J end by 1 base, with 11 bases between. Germline V lookup: CDR1 SGHRS, CDR2 YFSETQ. V usage is TRBV5-1 and J usage is TRBJ1-1, with D unclear. Sequenced here: peripheral blood mononuclear cells (PBMCs), sampled before the second cycle of nivolumab. The receptor was isolated from a human donor with classical Hodgkin lymphoma. This chain's CDR3 is CASSAFTQNTEAFF. The DNA of the CDR3 is TGCGCCAGCAGCGCGTTTACGCAGAACACTGAAGCTTTCTTT.